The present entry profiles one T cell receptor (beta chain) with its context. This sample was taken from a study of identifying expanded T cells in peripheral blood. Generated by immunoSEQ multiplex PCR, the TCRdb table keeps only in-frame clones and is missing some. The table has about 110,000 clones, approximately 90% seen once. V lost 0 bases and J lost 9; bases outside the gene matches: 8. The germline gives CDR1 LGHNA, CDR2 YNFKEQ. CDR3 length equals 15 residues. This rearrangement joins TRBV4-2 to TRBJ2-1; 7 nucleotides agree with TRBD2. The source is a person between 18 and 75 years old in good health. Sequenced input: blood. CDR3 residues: CASSQDPRTRSEQFF. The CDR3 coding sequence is TGTGCCAGCAGCCAAGATCCGAGGACTAGGTCTGAGCAGTTCTTC.